The following is a TCR beta chain sequence with its context. These data belong to a study of blood T cell repertoires in COVID-19. Study-level information: Samples representing acute and convalescent COVID-19 were sourced from the United States, Italy and Spain. From T cells, B-cell-depleted T cells, or PBMCs came the material, which was cDNA or gDNA.

How the authors handled the data: Estimation of nucleated cell counts relied on the amplification of reference gene primers. The data were produced by immunoSEQ multiplex PCR, yet TCRdb's version contains in-frame clones alone and is incomplete. V and J calls and clone size follow that table, whereas D and trimming were derived from the DNA. The sample lists 30,000 to 50,000 clones, about 90% occurring once. V lost 4 bases, J lost 6 bases, and 15 bases stayed unmatched. CDR1 SGHNT and CDR2 YENEEA come from the germline V gene. This CDR3 comprises 17 residues. The TCR originated in a woman under 40 in a cohort sampled during active COVID-19. This sequence joins TRBV11-3 and TRBJ2-3, with 8 bases that match TRBD2. Sequences were obtained from peripheral blood. CDR3 nucleotides: TGTGCCAGCAGCTCCCCCCCGGGAGGGGACCTTTACGATACGCAGTATTTT. It translates to CASSSPPGGDLYDTQYF.